The 16 T cell receptor beta chains below come from one sample, sequenced in a study of early T cells in non-severe SARS-CoV-2 infection. TCRdb fed the 5' RACE reads into MiXCR, producing one record per CDR3 protein. Of about 60,000 distinct CDR3 sequences detected, under 15% appear once; the ten largest clones hold more than 8%. The source material was whole blood, sampled at baseline. Receptors originate from an adult who was a healthcare worker with PCR-confirmed SARS-CoV-2 infection or an uninfected control (not recorded which).

This clonotype was counted a few times. This chain links TRBV20-1 with TRBJ1-4; D remains unclear. The CDR3 loop spans 11 amino acids. Trimming removed 6 bases at V and 7 bases at J, with 9 bases between. Germline loops: CDR1 DFQATT, CDR2 SNEGSKA (reference sequence). CDR3 protein: CSALLGEKLFF. The DNA for the CDR3 is TGCAGTGCCCTCCTGGGTGAAAAACTGTTTTTT.

The chain is built from TRBV2 and TRBJ2-7; TRBD1 matches at 9 bases. V shed 6 bases, J shed 2 bases, and the junction held 8 bases outside the gene matches. The CDR3 sequence is 15 residues long. Germline V gene data show CDR1 as SNHLY and CDR2 as FYNNEI. CDR3 loop: CASRRQGQGPYEQYF. The DNA of the CDR3 is TGTGCCAGCAGGCGGCAGGGACAGGGACCCTACGAGCAGTACTTC.

V gene TRBV4-1 combines with J gene TRBJ1-4, with D perhaps matching TRBD1 (6 bases). CDR1 and CDR2 (germline): MGHRA, YSYEKL. The CDR3 covers 14 residues. V dropped 4 bases and J dropped 4 bases, with 10 bases sitting between them. The DNA of the CDR3 is TGCGCCAGCAGCCTGGGACAAAGTAATGAAAAACTGTTTTTT. As protein: CASSLGQSNEKLFF.

The genes are TRBV6-5 and TRBJ2-3; 7 bases match TRBD2. CDR1 and CDR2 (germline): MNHEY, SVGAGI. CDR3 size: 21 residues. V was clipped by 7 bases and J by 0 bases; unmatched bases: 25. As DNA, the CDR3 is TGTGCCAGCACCGCACTGACCCCGTGGGGGGGACTTCATCCCAGCACAGATACGCAGTATTTT. Translated, it gives CASTALTPWGGLHPSTDTQYF.

This clonotype was recorded at least ten times. This chain links TRBV29-1 with TRBJ2-7; 8 bases match TRBD1. The V segment lost 3 bases and the J segment 6 bases; nucleotides outside the gene matches: 7. Per the germline V gene, CDR1 is SQVTM and CDR2 is ANQGSEA. This CDR3 comprises 13 residues. CDR3 sequence reads: CSVEDRVGSEQYF. CDR3 nucleotides: TGCAGCGTTGAGGACAGGGTAGGGTCCGAGCAGTACTTC.

V gene TRBV10-3 combines with J gene TRBJ1-1; 12 bases are a match to TRBD1. The CDR3 is 16 amino acids. Germline CDR1 ENHRY, CDR2 SYGVKD. V shed 1 base and J 4 bases; nucleotides not matched to a gene: 4. The CDR3 sequence: CAISEWGQGASTEAFF. DNA of the CDR3: TGTGCCATCAGTGAGTGGGGACAGGGGGCAAGCACTGAAGCTTTCTTT.

This clonotype was seen a few times. This rearrangement joins TRBV7-2 to TRBJ1-3; no clear D gene. Looked up from germline, CDR1 is SGHTA and CDR2 is FQGNSA. V lost 5 bases and J lost 1, with 9 bases in between. The CDR3 is 14 residues long. CDR3 nucleotides: TGTGCCAGCAGCGCGGGCCCATCTGGAAACACCATATATTTT. Protein: CASSAGPSGNTIYF.

This chain connects TRBV5-1 to TRBJ2-3, with D tentatively TRBD1 (5 bases). The germline CDR1 and CDR2 sequences are SGHRS and YFSETQ. The CDR3 has 19 residues. V dropped 3 bases and J dropped 2 bases, with 25 bases sitting between them. In DNA form, the CDR3 reads TGCGCCAGCAGCTACCAAGACATGGCCAGGGCAAAGCTCACAGATACGCAGTATTTT. Protein product: CASSYQDMARAKLTDTQYF.

The V gene is TRBV30, the J gene TRBJ2-7, with D perhaps matching TRBD1 (5 bases). V was shortened by 4 bases and J by 1 base, with 11 bases between the two germline ends. This CDR3 has 13 amino acids. CDR1 and CDR2 (germline): GTSNPN, SVGIG (reference sequence). Here the CDR3 reads CAWKQGESYEQYF. The CDR3, as DNA: TGTGCCTGGAAACAAGGGGAATCCTACGAGCAGTACTTC. The whole variable domain, remainder taken from reference TRBV30 and TRBJ2-7, is SQTIHQWPATLVQPVGSPLSLECTVEGTSNPNLYWYRQAAGRGLQLLFYSVGIGQISSEVPQNLSASRPQDRQFILSSKKLLLSDSGFYLCAWKQGESYEQYFGPGTRLTVT.

Only a few counts were recorded for this clonotype. This chain connects TRBV10-3 to TRBJ1-1, with D perhaps TRBD1 (5 bases). The CDR3 contains 14 residues. V shed 2 bases and J shed 8 bases, with 15 bases lying between them. Germline values: CDR1 ENHRY, CDR2 SYGVKD. The CDR3 sequence: CAISEGPRAGEAFF. DNA of the CDR3: TGTGCCATCAGTGAGGGGCCCAGGGCAGGGGAAGCTTTCTTT.

This clonotype was detected ten times or more. At one boundary the junction diverges from the germline segment, which might be a read error. This CDR3 is CASSNSGYTF. CDR3 nucleotide sequence: TGTGCCAGCAGTAACTCTGGCTACACCTTC. The chain has TRBV7-9 and TRBJ1-2, with D unclear. CDR1 is SEHNR and CDR2 is FQNEAQ in the germline V gene (reference sequence). The CDR3 runs to 10 residues.

This clonotype was recorded many times. CDR3 residues: CASSLPTGSEQYF. The CDR3 DNA is TGTGCCAGCAGTTTACCGACAGGGTCCGAGCAGTACTTC. This rearrangement joins TRBV28 to TRBJ2-7; 7 bases are a match to TRBD1. The germline V gene has CDR1 MDHEN and CDR2 SYDVKM. The CDR3 is made up of 13 amino acids. V lost 2 bases and J lost 6; bases outside the gene matches: 4.

The chain carries TRBV10-2 and TRBJ2-2, with TRBD1 matching over 12 bases. Looked up from germline, CDR1 is WSHSY and CDR2 is SAAADI. J was trimmed by 3 bases and V by 6 bases; bases with no gene match: 5. The CDR3 has 16 residues. CDR3 coding DNA: TGCGCCAGCAGATATGGGACAGGGGGCCACACCGGGGAGCTGTTTTTT. Translation: CASRYGTGGHTGELFF.

J is TRBJ1-5 and V is TRBV6-1, with D tentatively TRBD1 (6 bases). The CDR3 contains 14 residues. From germline, CDR1 is MNHNS and CDR2 SASEGT. Trimming stripped 4 bases from V and 2 bases from J, with 9 bases between. DNA of the CDR3: TGTGCCAGCAGTGCCCCAGGGGGCAATCAGCCCCAGCATTTT. Protein product: CASSAPGGNQPQHF.

In its sample, this clonotype was seen a few times. CDR3 coding DNA: TGTGCCAGCAGTATCATGGACGCCGGGGAGCTGTTTTTT. Encoded protein: CASSIMDAGELFF. V and J are TRBV27 and TRBJ2-2, with D hard to call. Trimming took off 5 bases at V and 6 bases at J, with 10 bases between the two ends. Germline CDR1 reads MNHEY; CDR2 reads SMNVEV (reference sequence). The length of the CDR3 is 13 residues.

This clonotype occurred a few times. The chain links TRBV11-2 to TRBJ2-5; D remains ambiguous. This CDR3 is 14 amino acids long. Between the trimmed V and J ends, which lost 0 bases and 5 bases, there was a span of 10 bases. The germline gives CDR1 SGHAT, CDR2 FQNNGV. The CDR3 DNA follows: TGTGCCAGCAGCTTAGATTGGTCGGCGGAGACCCAGTACTTC. Translated: CASSLDWSAETQYF.